This T cell receptor (beta chain) was identified in a study of STAT5B mutations in CD4+ large granular lymphocyte leukemia. Clones were sequenced by immunoSEQ multiplex PCR, and TCRdb holds only the in-frame ones, with some missing. This sample yields 32,000 or so clones, of which under 85% are seen a single time; approximately 6.2% belongs to the top ten. The CDR3 is 12 residues long. The germline V and J ends were trimmed by 3 bases and 4 bases, with 6 bases remaining between them. Germline V gives CDR1 SNHLY, CDR2 FYNNEI. The sequencing sample was made of CD4+ T cells from blood buffy coats. J is TRBJ1-1 and V is TRBV2, with unresolved D. This clonotype was sampled from a human donor in good health. This CDR3 is CASSEEVTEAFF. In nucleotides, the CDR3 is TGTGCCAGCAGTGAGGAGGTCACTGAAGCTTTCTTT.